The entry below describes one T cell receptor beta chain. Antigen: not known. Naive CD8+ T cells displayed a CD45RO-CCR7+CD27+CD95- phenotype. The sample comes from a study of CXCR3-negative and CXCR3-positive naive CD8 T cells. Study information: The study obtained 130 million to 150 million TRB reads, about 1.5 +/- 0.3 million per library.

Each TRB cDNA library was prepared by 5' RACE (with UMI labels). Reanalyzing the 5' RACE reads, TCRdb keeps one entry per CDR3 protein, without DNA. Its table records around 50,000 distinct CDR3 sequences. The CDR3 sequence is 11 residues long. CDR1 and CDR2 (germline): SQVTM, ANQGSEA. Broader study findings: For memory CD8+ cells diversity was much lower, but both naive subsets had comparably high diversity.

The source material was naive CXCR3- CD8+ T cells from blood. Subset described: CD45RO-CCR7+CD27+CD95- naive CD8+ T cells lacking CXCR3 (TNR3-). This sequence originates from a human donor in good health. Some clones in this sample may be carry-over from other donors' samples. The rearrangement joins TRBV29-1 to TRBJ2-7. The CDR3 is CSVELQDEQYF.